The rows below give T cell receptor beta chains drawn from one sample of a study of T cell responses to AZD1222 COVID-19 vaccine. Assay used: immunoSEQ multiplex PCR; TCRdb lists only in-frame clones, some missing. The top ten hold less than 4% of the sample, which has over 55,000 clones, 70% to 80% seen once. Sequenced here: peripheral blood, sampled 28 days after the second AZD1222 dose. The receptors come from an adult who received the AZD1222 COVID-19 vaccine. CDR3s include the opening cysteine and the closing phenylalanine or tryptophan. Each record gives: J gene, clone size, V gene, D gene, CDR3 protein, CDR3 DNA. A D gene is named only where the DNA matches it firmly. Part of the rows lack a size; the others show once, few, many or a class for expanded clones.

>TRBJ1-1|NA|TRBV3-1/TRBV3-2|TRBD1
CASSAGGPRSEAFF
TGTGCCAGCAGCGCAGGGGGCCCGCGGAGTGAAGCTTTCTTT
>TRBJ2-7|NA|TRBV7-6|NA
CASSPREGYEQYF
TGTGCCAGCAGCCCAAGGGAAGGGTACGAGCAGTACTTC
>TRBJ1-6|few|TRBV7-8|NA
CASSTEWDNSPLHF
TGTGCCAGCAGCACAGAATGGGATAATTCACCCCTCCACTTT
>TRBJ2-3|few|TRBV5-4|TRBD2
CASSDGTSGGDTQYF
TGTGCCAGCAGCGATGGGACTAGCGGGGGAGATACGCAGTATTTT
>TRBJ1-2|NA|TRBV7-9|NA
CASSKDRSYGYTF
TGTGCCAGCAGCAAAGACAGGTCCTATGGCTACACCTTC
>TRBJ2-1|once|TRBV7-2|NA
CASSLVAGSSYNEQFF
TGTGCCAGCAGCTTAGTCGCGGGGAGCTCCTACAATGAGCAGTTCTTC
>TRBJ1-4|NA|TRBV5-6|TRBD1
CASSIETGGGNEKLFF
TGTGCCAGCAGCATAGAGACAGGGGGCGGAAATGAAAAACTGTTTTTT
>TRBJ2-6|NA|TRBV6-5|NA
CASSYGAGSGANVLTF
TGTGCCAGCAGTTACGGGGCAGGGTCTGGGGCCAACGTCCTGACTTTC
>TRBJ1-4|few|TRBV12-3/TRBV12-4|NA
CASSPHNEKLFF
TGTGCCAGCAGTCCCCACAATGAAAAACTGTTTTTT
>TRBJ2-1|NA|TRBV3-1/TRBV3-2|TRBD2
CASSQGLAGSGNEQFF
TGTGCCAGCAGCCAAGGGCTAGCGGGGTCAGGGAATGAGCAGTTCTTC
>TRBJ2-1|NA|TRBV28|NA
CASSPLRARGPLNEQFF
TGTGCCAGCAGTCCCCTTCGAGCCAGGGGCCCCCTCAATGAGCAGTTCTTC
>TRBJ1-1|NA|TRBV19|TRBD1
CASSIRAGQPMETEAFF
TGTGCCAGTAGTATACGGGCGGGACAGCCTATGGAAACTGAAGCTTTCTTT
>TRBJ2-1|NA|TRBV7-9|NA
CASSLGGVENEQFF
TGTGCCAGCAGCTTAGGAGGTGTGGAGAATGAGCAGTTCTTC
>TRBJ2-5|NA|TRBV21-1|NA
CAISRETQYF
TGTGCCATCTCGAGGGAGACCCAGTACTTC
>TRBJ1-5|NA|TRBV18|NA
CASSLSGGANQPQHF
TGTGCCAGCTCACTGTCGGGGGGGGCCAATCAGCCCCAGCATTTT
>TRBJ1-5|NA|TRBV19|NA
CASRGLDRNQPQHF
TGTGCCAGTAGAGGTTTGGATCGCAATCAGCCCCAGCATTTT
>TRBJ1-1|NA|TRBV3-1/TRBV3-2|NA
CASSHPPGATEAFF
TGTGCCAGCAGCCACCCCCCGGGGGCCACTGAAGCTTTCTTT
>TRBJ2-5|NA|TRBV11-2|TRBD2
CASSYRLAGGQETQYF
TGTGCCAGCAGTTATAGACTAGCGGGGGGTCAAGAGACCCAGTACTTC
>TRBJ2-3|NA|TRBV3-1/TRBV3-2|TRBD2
CASSQALTSGGSTDTQYF
TGTGCCAGCAGCCAAGCTCTCACTAGCGGGGGGAGCACAGATACGCAGTATTTT
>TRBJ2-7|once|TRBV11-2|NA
CASSPSTTRSYEQYF
TGTGCCAGCAGCCCGAGCACTACTCGCTCCTACGAGCAGTACTTC
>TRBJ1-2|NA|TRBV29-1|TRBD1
CSGRQGAGGYTF
TGCAGCGGCAGACAGGGGGCGGGTGGCTACACCTTC
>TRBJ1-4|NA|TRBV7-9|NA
CASSGPQGPREKLFF
TGTGCCAGCAGCGGACCTCAGGGACCTCGTGAAAAACTGTTTTTT
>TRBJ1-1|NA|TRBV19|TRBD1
CASTDREDTEAFF
TGTGCCAGTACGGACAGGGAGGACACTGAAGCTTTCTTT
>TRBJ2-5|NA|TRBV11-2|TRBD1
CASSQNRGLVETQYF
TGTGCCAGCAGCCAAAACAGGGGTTTAGTAGAGACCCAGTACTTC
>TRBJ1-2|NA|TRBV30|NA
CAWREAGRYGYTF
TGTGCCTGGAGAGAAGCAGGGCGCTATGGCTACACCTTC
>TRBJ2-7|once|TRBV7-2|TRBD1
CASSLPRTGVRLYEQYF
TGTGCCAGCAGCTTACCCCGGACAGGGGTCCGGCTGTACGAGCAGTACTTC
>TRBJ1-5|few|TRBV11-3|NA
CASSQDGYNQPQHF
TGTGCCAGCAGCCAGGACGGATACAATCAGCCCCAGCATTTT
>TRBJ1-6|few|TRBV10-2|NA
CASSEQSSYNSPLHF
TGCGCCAGCAGTGAGCAGAGCTCCTATAATTCACCCCTCCACTTT
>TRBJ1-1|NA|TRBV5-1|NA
CASSIGAQVNTEAFF
TGCGCCAGCAGCATCGGCGCACAGGTGAACACTGAAGCTTTCTTT
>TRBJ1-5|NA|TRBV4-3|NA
CASSQRHTDNQPQHF
TGCGCCAGCAGCCAAAGGCACACGGACAATCAGCCCCAGCATTTT
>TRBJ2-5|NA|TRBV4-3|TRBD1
CASSQERGRWETQYF
TGCGCCAGCAGCCAAGAAAGGGGGCGTTGGGAGACCCAGTACTTC
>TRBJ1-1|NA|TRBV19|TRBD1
CASNSPGQGATEAFF
TGTGCCAGTAATAGTCCGGGACAGGGGGCAACTGAAGCTTTCTTT
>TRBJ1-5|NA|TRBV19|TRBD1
CASTSPQGGLNQPQHF
TGTGCCAGTACTTCACCCCAGGGGGGGCTAAATCAGCCCCAGCATTTT
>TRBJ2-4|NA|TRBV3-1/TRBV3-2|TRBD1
CASSRVGGAKNIQYF
TGTGCCAGCAGCCGAGTAGGGGGCGCCAAAAACATTCAGTACTTC
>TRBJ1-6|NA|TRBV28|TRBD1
CASSPGQGYSPLHF
TGTGCCAGCAGCCCGGGACAGGGGTATTCACCCCTCCACTTT
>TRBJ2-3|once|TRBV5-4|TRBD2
CASSYGLAEDTQYF
TGTGCCAGCAGCTACGGACTAGCCGAGGATACGCAGTATTTT
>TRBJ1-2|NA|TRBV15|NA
CATSRGPGRGYTF
TGTGCCACCAGCAGGGGCCCGGGACGCGGCTACACCTTC
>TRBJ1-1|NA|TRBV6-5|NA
CASSYSYRNTEAFF
TGTGCCAGCAGTTACTCGTATAGGAACACTGAAGCTTTCTTT
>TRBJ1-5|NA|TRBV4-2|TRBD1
CASSQDEGTGGASNQPQHF
TGTGCCAGCAGCCAAGATGAAGGTACAGGGGGCGCGTCCAATCAGCCCCAGCATTTT
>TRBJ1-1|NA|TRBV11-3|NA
CASSLDPGKRGANTEAFF
TGTGCCAGCAGCTTAGATCCGGGAAAAAGGGGCGCGAACACTGAAGCTTTCTTT
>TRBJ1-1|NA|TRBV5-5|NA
CASSLPLPNTEAFF
TGTGCCAGCAGCTTGCCCCTACCGAACACTGAAGCTTTCTTT